The rows below give T cell receptor beta chains drawn from one sample of a study of OX40 agonist ivuxolimab in advanced cancers. The table came from immunoSEQ multiplex PCR; TCRdb's copy has only in-frame clones and leaves some out. Of about 80,000 clones in the sample, 70% to 90% were seen once. The specimen was CD4+ or CD8+ T cells sorted from blood, collected in a trial of the OX40 agonist ivuxolimab. These receptors came from an adult with an advanced solid tumor such as melanoma, head and neck, liver or kidney cancer. The CDR3 runs from the conserved cysteine through the conserved F or W. A D gene is named only where the DNA matches it firmly. Where a row states a size, it is once, few, many or the class of an expanded clone; other rows omit it.

V	J	D	size	DNA	CDR3
TRBV5-5	TRBJ1-5	-	-	TGTGCCAGCAGCTTGGTCGGGGGGGATCAGCCCCAGCATTTT	CASSLVGGDQPQHF
TRBV10-3	TRBJ1-6	-	-	TGTGCCATCACCACTCACTGGGAGAATTCACCCCTCCACTTT	CAITTHWENSPLHF
TRBV6-6	TRBJ2-1	TRBD2	-	TGTGCCAGCAGTTCAACTAGCGAACCCTACAATGAGCAGTTCTTC	CASSSTSEPYNEQFF
TRBV5-5	TRBJ2-7	TRBD1	-	TGTGCCAGCAGCCGTGGGACAGGGGGTTTGTTGTTAAAGGGCTACGAGCAGTACTTC	CASSRGTGGLLLKGYEQYF
TRBV12-2	TRBJ2-7	-	-	TGTGCAAGTCGCTTACGACCGCGTTCCTACGAGCAGTACTTC	CASRLRPRSYEQYF
TRBV5-4	TRBJ2-3	TRBD2	-	TGTGCCAGCAGCTTGGCGGGGGGGACAGATACGCAGTATTTT	CASSLAGGTDTQYF
TRBV19	TRBJ1-5	-	-	TGTGCCAGTAGTATAGGCTGGCGGCAGCCCCAGCATTTT	CASSIGWRQPQHF
TRBV9	TRBJ2-2	-	-	TGTGCCAGCAGCGCTCCCGGGATCTTCGCCGGGGAGCTGTTTTTT	CASSAPGIFAGELFF
TRBV5-1	TRBJ2-2	-	-	TGCGCCAGCAGTGGACGAACGAACACCGGGGAGCTGTTTTTT	CASSGRTNTGELFF
TRBV19	TRBJ2-1	TRBD2	-	TGTGCCAGTAGCCGAACGGGACTAGCGGGAGACAATGAGCAGTTCTTC	CASSRTGLAGDNEQFF
TRBV5-1	TRBJ1-6	-	-	TGCGCCAGCAGCTTGGAGGGGGGTTCACCCCTCCACTTT	CASSLEGGSPLHF
TRBV5-1	TRBJ1-4	-	-	TGCGCCAGCGCTCCGGGGGTGGCTAATGAAAAACTGTTTTTT	CASAPGVANEKLFF
TRBV7-2	TRBJ2-7	-	-	TGTGCCAGCAGCTTGAAAGGCGCCTACGAGCAGTACTTC	CASSLKGAYEQYF
TRBV18	TRBJ2-3	-	-	TGTGCCAGCTCACCAAATCCCGGGGGAGATACGCAGTATTTT	CASSPNPGGDTQYF
TRBV5-1	TRBJ2-2	-	-	TGCGCCAGCAGCTTGGGGTCAAACGCCGGGGAGCTGTTTTTT	CASSLGSNAGELFF
TRBV5-6	TRBJ2-4	-	medium-sized	TGTGCCAGCAGCTCGCGGGACAGAGGATACATTCAGTACTTC	CASSSRDRGYIQYF
TRBV19	TRBJ2-2	-	once	TGTGCCAGTAGTAGAGGACAGTGGGTAAGGTCCGGGGAGCTGTTTTTT	CASSRGQWVRSGELFF
TRBV5-4	TRBJ2-7	-	few	TGTGCCAGCAGCCCCGACAGGAACTACGAGCAGTACTTC	CASSPDRNYEQYF
TRBV9	TRBJ2-2	-	-	TGTGCCAGCAGCGTAGTAGGGAGCACCGGGGAGCTGTTTTTT	CASSVVGSTGELFF
TRBV19	TRBJ2-5	TRBD2	-	TGTGCCAGTAGTATATCGCCTCCTAGCGGGGGGAAAGAGACCCAGTACTTC	CASSISPPSGGKETQYF
TRBV7-9	TRBJ2-3	-	-	TGTGCCAGCAGCTTAAGAGGGCCAAAGGCCCCCACAGATACGCAGTATTTT	CASSLRGPKAPTDTQYF
TRBV11-3	TRBJ2-5	-	once	TGTGCCAGCAGCTACGGACTGCTAGAGACCCAGTACTTC	CASSYGLLETQYF
TRBV7-9	TRBJ1-1	-	once	TGTGCCAGCAGCCGTTCCCAGGTCCCGAACACTGAAGCTTTCTTT	CASSRSQVPNTEAFF
TRBV7-9	TRBJ2-1	TRBD2	once	TGTGCCAGCAGCTTTAGCGGGAGAGGCAATGAGCAGTTCTTC	CASSFSGRGNEQFF
TRBV5-4	TRBJ2-5	TRBD2	-	TGTGCCAGCAGCCCTGGGACTAGCGGGAGGGCCGGCCAAGAGACCCAGTACTTC	CASSPGTSGRAGQETQYF
TRBV10-3	TRBJ1-3	TRBD1	once	TGTGCCATCAGTGGACAGGGCCTTGCTTCCTCTGGAAACACCATATATTTT	CAISGQGLASSGNTIYF
TRBV7-2	TRBJ2-3	-	few	TGTGCCAGCAGCTTGACATCCCGCACAGATACGCAGTATTTT	CASSLTSRTDTQYF
TRBV5-1	TRBJ2-7	TRBD2	-	TGCGCCAGCAGCTTAGCGGGGGGGGCGTACGAGCAGTACTTC	CASSLAGGAYEQYF
TRBV4-3	TRBJ1-2	-	-	TGCGCCAGCAGCCAAGATTCGGGGATGGGGTCCTATGGCTACACCTTC	CASSQDSGMGSYGYTF
TRBV2	TRBJ1-2	-	many	TGTGCCAGCAGTGCGAATAACTATGGCTACACCTTC	CASSANNYGYTF